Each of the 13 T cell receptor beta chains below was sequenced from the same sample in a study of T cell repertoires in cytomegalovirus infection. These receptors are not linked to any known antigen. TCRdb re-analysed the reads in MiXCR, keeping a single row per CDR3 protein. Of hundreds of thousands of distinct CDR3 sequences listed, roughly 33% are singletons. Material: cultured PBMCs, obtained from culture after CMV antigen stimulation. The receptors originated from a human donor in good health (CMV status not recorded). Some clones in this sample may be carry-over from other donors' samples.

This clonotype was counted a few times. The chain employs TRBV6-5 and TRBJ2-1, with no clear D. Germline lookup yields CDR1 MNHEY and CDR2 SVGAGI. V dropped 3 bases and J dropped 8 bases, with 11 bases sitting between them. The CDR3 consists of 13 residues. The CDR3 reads CASSYGYVYEQFF. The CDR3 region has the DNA TGTGCCAGCAGTTATGGGTATGTCTATGAGCAGTTCTTC.

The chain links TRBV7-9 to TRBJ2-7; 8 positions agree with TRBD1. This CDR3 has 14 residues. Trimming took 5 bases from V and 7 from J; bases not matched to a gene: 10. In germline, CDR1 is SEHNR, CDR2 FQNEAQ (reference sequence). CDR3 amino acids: CASSGDQGAKEQYF. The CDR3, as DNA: TGTGCCAGCAGCGGAGACCAGGGGGCAAAGGAGCAGTACTTC.

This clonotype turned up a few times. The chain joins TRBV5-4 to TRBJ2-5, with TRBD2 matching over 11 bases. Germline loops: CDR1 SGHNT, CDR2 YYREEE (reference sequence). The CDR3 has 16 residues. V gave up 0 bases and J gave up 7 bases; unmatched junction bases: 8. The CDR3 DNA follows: TGTGCCAGCAGCTTGGGCCTAGCGGGAGGCTGGGGGACCCAGTACTTC. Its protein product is CASSLGLAGGWGTQYF.

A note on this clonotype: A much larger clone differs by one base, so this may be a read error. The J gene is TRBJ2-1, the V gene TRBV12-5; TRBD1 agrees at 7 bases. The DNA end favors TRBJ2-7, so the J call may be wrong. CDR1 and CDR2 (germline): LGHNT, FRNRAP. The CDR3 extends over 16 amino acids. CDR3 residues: CASGNTETGTYNEQYF. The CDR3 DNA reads TGTGCTAGTGGGAACACCGAGACAGGGACCTACAATGAGCAGTACTTC.

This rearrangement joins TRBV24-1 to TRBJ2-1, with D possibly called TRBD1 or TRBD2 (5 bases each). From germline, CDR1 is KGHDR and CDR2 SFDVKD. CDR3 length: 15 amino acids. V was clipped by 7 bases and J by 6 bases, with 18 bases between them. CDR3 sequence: CATSAHGAQVNEQFF. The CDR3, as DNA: TGTGCCACCAGCGCACACGGGGCCCAAGTCAATGAGCAGTTCTTC.

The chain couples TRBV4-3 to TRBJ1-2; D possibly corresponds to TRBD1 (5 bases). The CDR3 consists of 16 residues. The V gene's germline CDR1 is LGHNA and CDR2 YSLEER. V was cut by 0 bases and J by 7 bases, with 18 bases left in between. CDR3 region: CASSQDVGLYGSGYTF. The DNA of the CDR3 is TGCGCCAGCAGCCAAGATGTGGGACTTTACGGGAGTGGCTACACCTTC.

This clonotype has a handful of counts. The chain's CDR3 is CASSLWAGPNYEQYF. CDR3 sequence (DNA): TGTGCCAGCAGCTTATGGGCAGGGCCTAACTACGAGCAGTACTTC. The chain is built from TRBV7-6 and TRBJ2-7, with D possibly being TRBD1 (5 bases). The V gene's germline CDR1 is SGHVS and CDR2 FNYEAQ. CDR3 size: 15 residues. Trimming cost V 2 bases and J 3 bases, with 14 bases left between them.

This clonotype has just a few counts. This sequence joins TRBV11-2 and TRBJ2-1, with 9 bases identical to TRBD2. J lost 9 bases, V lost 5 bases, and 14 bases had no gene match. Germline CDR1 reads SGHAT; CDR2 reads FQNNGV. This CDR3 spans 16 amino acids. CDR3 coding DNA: TGTGCCAGCAGCCTAAACGAGGCTAGCGGGAATCCTGAGCAGTTCTTC. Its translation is CASSLNEASGNPEQFF. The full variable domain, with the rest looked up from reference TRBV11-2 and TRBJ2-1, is EAGVAQSPRYKIIEKRQSVAFWCNPISGHATLYWYQQILGQGPKLLIQFQNNGVVDDSQLPKDRFSAERLKGVDSTLKIQPAKLEDSAVYLCASSLNEASGNPEQFFGPGTRLTVL.

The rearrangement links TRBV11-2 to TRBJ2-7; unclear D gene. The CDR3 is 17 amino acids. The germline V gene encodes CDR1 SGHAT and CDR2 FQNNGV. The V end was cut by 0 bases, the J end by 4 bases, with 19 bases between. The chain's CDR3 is CASSLDRPLGTIYEQYF. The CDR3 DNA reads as TGTGCCAGCAGCTTAGATAGGCCGCTCGGCACCATTTACGAGCAGTACTTC.

The chain's CDR3 is CASSYRDTGELFF. The CDR3 DNA reads TGTGCCAGCAGTTACAGGGATACCGGGGAGCTGTTTTTT. The J gene is TRBJ2-2, the V gene TRBV28; possible D gene TRBD1, 6 bases. Trimming took off 4 bases at V and 5 bases at J, with 8 bases between the two ends. CDR3 length: 13 amino acids. CDR1 and CDR2 from the germline V gene are MDHEN and SYDVKM.

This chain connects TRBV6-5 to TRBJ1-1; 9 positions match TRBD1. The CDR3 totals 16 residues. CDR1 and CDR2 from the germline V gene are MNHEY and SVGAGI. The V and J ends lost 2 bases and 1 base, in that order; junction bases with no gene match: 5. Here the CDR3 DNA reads TGTGCCAGCAGTTACCGGACAGGGGTGTGGAACACTGAAGCTTTCTTT. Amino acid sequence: CASSYRTGVWNTEAFF.

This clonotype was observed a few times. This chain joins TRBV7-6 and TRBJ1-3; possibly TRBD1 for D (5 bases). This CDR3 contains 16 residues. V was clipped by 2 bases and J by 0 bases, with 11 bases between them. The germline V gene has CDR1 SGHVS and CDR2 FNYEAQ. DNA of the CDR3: TGTGCCAGCAGCTTATACATTCAGGGCTCTGGAAACACCATATATTTT. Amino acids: CASSLYIQGSGNTIYF. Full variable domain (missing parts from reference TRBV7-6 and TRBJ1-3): GAGVSQSPRYKVTKRGQDVALRCDPISGHVSLYWYRQALGQGPEFLTYFNYEAQQDKSGLPNDRFSAERPEGSISTLTIQRTEQRDSAMYRCASSLYIQGSGNTIYFGEGSWLTVV.

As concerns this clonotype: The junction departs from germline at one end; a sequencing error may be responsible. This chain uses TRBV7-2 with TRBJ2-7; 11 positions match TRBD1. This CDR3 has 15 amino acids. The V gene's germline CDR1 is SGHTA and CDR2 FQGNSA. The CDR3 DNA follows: TGTGCCAGCAGGTTAGCGGGACAGGGGGTCCACGAGCAGTACTTC. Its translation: CASRLAGQGVHEQYF.